The 2 T cell receptor beta chains listed next were all sequenced from one sample in a study of blood T cell repertoires in COVID-19. Some clones are missing from TCRdb's copy, which holds only in-frame ones; the method was immunoSEQ multiplex PCR. The data contain about 39,000 clones, approximately 83% of them seen just once; the ten biggest clones take up under 5.5%. Sequencing input: peripheral blood. The receptors here all came from a middle-aged man with active COVID-19.

The chain employs TRBV7-9 and TRBJ1-5, with 7 bases identical to TRBD1. V lost 6 bases to trimming and J lost 4 bases; unmatched junction nucleotides: 12. The CDR3 runs 16 residues. Germline V gives CDR1 SEHNR, CDR2 FQNEAQ (reference sequence). CDR3 bases: TGTGCCAGCAGTTTACTCAGACAGGGCCTTAATCAGCCCCAGCATTTT. The encoded protein is CASSLLRQGLNQPQHF.

This clone was counted only a few times. The chain is built from TRBV4-1 and TRBJ2-1; 7 positions match TRBD2. The germline V gene has CDR1 MGHRA and CDR2 YSYEKL. CDR3 length: 15 amino acids. Unmatched junction bases numbered 10, after V lost 8 bases and J lost 3 bases. The DNA for the CDR3 is TGCGCCAGCGCCAAGGCTAGCGGAGACTACAATGAGCAGTTCTTC. Amino acids: CASAKASGDYNEQFF.